This T cell receptor beta chain was observed in a study of regulatory T cells in long-lasting Graves disease. Regarding time point: newly diagnosed GD, antithyroid drugs for less than 3 months. PBMCs were the source of the RNA used for TCR sequencing. Germline V gene data show CDR1 as SGDLS and CDR2 as YYNGEE. V was clipped by 3 bases and J by 2 bases, with 15 bases between them. The CDR3 length is 15 residues. There are many counts of this clonotype. Researchers made TCR beta libraries by using iRepertoire HTBI primers and running Arm-PCR on CDR3 regions. In the original analysis: Across all samples, 62 TRBV segments and 11 to 15 TRBJ segments were identified. TCRdb re-analysed the multiplex PCR reads in MiXCR, keeping a single row per CDR3 protein. TCRdb assigned the V and J calls; the authors' analysis was not used. The repertoire holds over 500,000 distinct CDR3 sequences, with around 15% as singletons.

These data were also reused for a study on T cells in Graves' hyperthyroidism and ophthalmopathy. This second report adds: Using the HTBI primer set, a first-round RT-PCR was run on the TCR CDR3.

Source: peripheral blood mononuclear cells (PBMCs), taken at new diagnosis, from a patient treated with antithyroid drugs. The sequence derives from a woman aged 30 to 39 with Graves disease. The chain couples TRBV9 to TRBJ2-7; D might be TRBD2 (6 bases). Written as DNA, the CDR3 is TGTGCCAGCAGCGCCCTCGGGAGCCTTACCTACGAGCAGTACTTC. Its translation is CASSALGSLTYEQYF. The full variable domain, with the rest looked up from reference TRBV9 and TRBJ2-7, is DSGVTQTPKHLITATGQRVTLRCSPRSGDLSVYWYQQSLDQGLQFLIQYYNGEERAKGNILERFSAQQFPDLHSELNLSSLELGDSALYFCASSALGSLTYEQYFGPGTRLTVT.